The sequence of this T cell receptor (beta chain) was determined in a study of T cells after yellow fever vaccination. Study-level background: SMART-Seq v4 Ultra Low Input handled preparation of low-cell-number fractions.

V gave up 4 bases and J gave up 4 bases; unmatched junction bases: 3. The length of the CDR3 is 13 residues. Per germline, CDR1 ENHRY and CDR2 SYGVKD. Study-wide results and caveats: Booster samples showed a return of most primary-vaccination clones (roughly 96% CD4, approximately 85% CD8). A faster peak, day 5 versus 15, was reached by the weaker secondary response.

Points on this clonotype: No antigen is known for it.

By 5'RACE template switching, TCR cDNA was produced, with a universal primer site and UMIs added in the process. TCRdb re-called the 5' RACE reads through MiXCR, storing one row per CDR3 protein. The repertoire has 400,000 or so distinct CDR3 sequences, roughly a sixth of them found once; the top ten carry 15% to 20%. The rearrangement links TRBV10-3 to TRBJ1-2; 7 bases map to TRBD1. Material: PBMCs, obtained before the yellow fever booster vaccination. The sequence was collected from a man between 18 and 35 years old who received the YFV17D yellow fever vaccine. The CDR3 region is CAISGTGPYGYTF. In nucleotides, the CDR3 is TGTGCCATCAGTGGGACAGGTCCCTATGGCTACACCTTC.